The 32 T cell receptor beta chains listed next were all sequenced from one sample in a study of T cell responses to AZD1222 COVID-19 vaccine. Sequenced by immunoSEQ multiplex PCR; TCRdb stores in-frame clones only, minus some. The sample has 150,000 to 200,000 clones; 91% are singletons. The sequencing used peripheral blood, collected 28 days after the second AZD1222 dose. These receptors all stem from an adult who received the AZD1222 COVID-19 vaccine.

The chain couples TRBV7-3 to TRBJ2-3; the match to TRBD2 covers 7 bases. The germline V gene has CDR1 SGHTA and CDR2 FQGTGA. V trimming: 4 bases; J trimming: 10 bases; junction bases outside the gene matches: 11. The CDR3 loop spans 14 amino acids. The CDR3 protein is CASSSGLVPYAQYF. In DNA form, the CDR3 reads TGTGCCAGCAGCTCCGGACTAGTCCCCTATGCGCAGTATTTT.

As for this clone: The same CDR3 arises from other DNA sequences in this sample as well. The CDR3 DNA is TGTGCCAGCAGTTACTCGGGCAGGCGGAACACTGAAGCTTTCTTT. Translation gives CASSYSGRRNTEAFF. The chain couples TRBV6-5 to TRBJ1-1; D unclear. From germline, CDR1 is MNHEY and CDR2 SVGAGI. V lost 0 bases to trimming and J lost 1 base, with 9 bases between them. The CDR3 sequence is 15 residues long.

V is TRBV30 and J is TRBJ1-2; weak D call: TRBD1 (6 bases). Germline CDR1 is GTSNPN and CDR2 is SVGIG (reference sequence). There are 13 residues in the CDR3. Deletions cut 4 bases from V and 4 bases from J, with 13 bases between. Here the CDR3 DNA reads TGTGCCTGGACGGGGGCAGGGCCCTATGGCTACACCTTC. It specifies CAWTGAGPYGYTF.

This clone was observed a few times. V is TRBV5-4 and J is TRBJ1-2; D might be TRBD1 (5 bases). The CDR3 extends over 12 amino acids. Germline V gene data show CDR1 as SGHNT and CDR2 as YYREEE (reference sequence). V was clipped by 0 bases and J by 10 bases, with 10 bases between them. This CDR3 reads CASSLVDNTYTF. As DNA, the CDR3 is TGTGCCAGCAGCTTGGTGGACAATACCTACACCTTC.

This chain joins TRBV5-1 and TRBJ2-7; 8 nucleotides agree with TRBD1. The CDR3 loop spans 14 amino acids. Germline loops: CDR1 SGHRS, CDR2 YFSETQ. V trimming: 3 bases; J trimming: 2 bases; junction bases outside the gene matches: 4. DNA for the CDR3: TGCGCCAGCAGCTCCGGGACAGGCACCTACGAGCAGTACTTC. Translated: CASSSGTGTYEQYF. The entire variable domain, with the rest obtained from reference TRBV5-1 and TRBJ2-7, is as follows: KAGVTQTPRYLIKTRGQQVTLSCSPISGHRSVSWYQQTPGQGLQFLFEYFSETQRNKGNFPGRFSGRQFSNSRSEMNVSTLELGDSALYLCASSSGTGTYEQYFGPGTRLTVT.

The rearrangement links TRBV6-2 or TRBV6-3 to TRBJ1-1; D remains unclear. The germline V and J ends were trimmed by 2 bases and 8 bases, with 9 bases remaining between them. From germline, CDR1 is MNHEY and CDR2 SVGEGT. CDR3 length equals 12 residues. CDR3: CASSYDRREAFF. The DNA of the CDR3 is TGTGCCAGCAGTTACGATCGGCGGGAAGCTTTCTTT.

The chain recombines TRBV10-2 with TRBJ2-1, with TRBD2 matching over 11 bases. CDR1 WSHSY and CDR2 SAAADI come from the germline V gene. The CDR3 is 15 residues long. Trimming cost V 0 bases and J 9 bases; bases outside gene matches: 4. This chain's CDR3 is CASSESRLAGGEQFF. As DNA, the CDR3 is TGCGCCAGCAGTGAGTCACGTCTAGCGGGAGGTGAGCAGTTCTTC.

The sample holds many counts of this clone. The chain is built from TRBV30 and TRBJ1-2; D unresolved. V lost 1 base and J 1 base, leaving 13 bases between the germline ends. This CDR3 has 15 amino acids. Germline V gene sequence: CDR1 GTSNPN, CDR2 SVGIG (reference sequence). CDR3 sequence reads: CAWSGPRGDNYGYTF. CDR3 coding DNA: TGTGCCTGGAGTGGACCACGGGGTGATAACTATGGCTACACCTTC.

The CDR3 protein is CASSLSGGSQPQHF. In DNA, the CDR3 is TGTGCCAGCAGCTTATCGGGTGGGAGTCAGCCCCAGCATTTT. This chain connects TRBV7-2 to TRBJ1-5; D is ambiguous. This CDR3 has 14 residues. Trimming shortened V by 2 bases and J by 6 bases, and 11 bases separated the two germline ends. Germline CDR1 SGHTA, CDR2 FQGNSA.

The chain carries TRBV19 and TRBJ1-2, with D perhaps TRBD1 (5 bases). CDR1 is LNHDA and CDR2 is SQIVND in the germline V gene (reference sequence). The V and J ends lost 6 bases and 2 bases respectively, with 7 bases between them. This CDR3 spans 12 amino acids. The CDR3 nucleotides are TGTGCCAGTAGCGACAGAAACTATGGCTACACCTTC. Translated, it gives CASSDRNYGYTF.

The chain carries TRBV5-1 and TRBJ1-2; TRBD1 agrees at 10 bases. Germline V gene data show CDR1 as SGHRS and CDR2 as YFSETQ. The J segment lost 8 bases and the V segment lost 5 bases, leaving 12 bases of the junction unmatched. This CDR3 is 15 amino acids long. CDR3 sequence: CASRPPPGQGWGYTF. CDR3 DNA: TGCGCCAGCAGACCCCCTCCGGGACAGGGGTGGGGCTACACCTTC. The complete variable domain, with remaining parts taken from reference TRBV5-1 and TRBJ1-2, reads KAGVTQTPRYLIKTRGQQVTLSCSPISGHRSVSWYQQTPGQGLQFLFEYFSETQRNKGNFPGRFSGRQFSNSRSEMNVSTLELGDSALYLCASRPPPGQGWGYTFGSGTRLTVV.

The chain links TRBV18 to TRBJ2-2; TRBD2 aligns across 11 bases. Trimming cost V 1 base and J 6 bases; bases outside gene matches: 4. This CDR3 region has 16 residues. Germline CDR1 reads KGHSH; CDR2 reads LQKENI. CDR3 region: CASSPQTSGEAGELFF. The CDR3, as DNA: TGTGCCAGCTCACCACAGACTAGCGGGGAAGCCGGGGAGCTGTTTTTT.

The chain recombines TRBV7-8 with TRBJ1-2, with 7 bases aligning to TRBD1. V shed 5 bases, J shed 5 bases, and the junction held 2 bases outside the gene matches. Germline loops: CDR1 SGHVS, CDR2 FQNEAQ. The CDR3 extends over 12 amino acids. CDR3 protein: CASSPDRYGYTF. The DNA of the CDR3 is TGTGCCAGCAGCCCGGACAGGTATGGCTACACCTTC.

The chain combines TRBV18 with TRBJ1-3; D is possibly TRBD1 (5 bases). The CDR3 contains 13 residues. Germline CDR1 is KGHSH and CDR2 is LQKENI. The V and J ends lost 8 bases and 4 bases respectively, with 12 bases between them. The CDR3 region has the DNA TGTGCCAGCACCACAGGTACGGGAAACACCATATATTTT. Protein: CASTTGTGNTIYF. Using reference TRBV18 and TRBJ1-3 for the parts outside the CDR3, the full variable domain is NAGVMQNPRHLVRRRGQEARLRCSPMKGHSHVYWYRQLPEEGLKFMVYLQKENIIDESGMPKERFSAEFPKEGPSILRIQQVVRGDSAAYFCASTTGTGNTIYFGEGSWLTVV.

This chain joins TRBV25-1 and TRBJ2-7; 13 bases line up with TRBD2. V was pared by 4 bases and J by 1 base, with 7 bases of the junction left unmatched. The CDR3 spans 17 residues. CDR1 MGHDK and CDR2 SYGVNS come from the germline V gene. DNA of the CDR3: TGTGCCAGCAGTGGGTCGGGACTAGCGGGGTTATCCTACGAGCAGTACTTC. Protein sequence: CASSGSGLAGLSYEQYF.

The DNA of the CDR3 is TGTGCCAGCAGTCCGGGCGGGGTAAACACTGAAGCTTTCTTT. Amino acid sequence: CASSPGGVNTEAFF. The gene calls are TRBV6-5 and TRBJ1-1; D gene unclear. Germline CDR1 MNHEY, CDR2 SVGAGI. The CDR3 has 14 residues. V was cut by 5 bases and J by 2 bases, with 12 bases left in between.

This rearrangement joins TRBV5-1 to TRBJ1-1; tentatively, D is TRBD1 (5 bases). Trimming pared 0 bases from V and 2 bases from J, leaving 11 bases between. Germline lookup yields CDR1 SGHRS and CDR2 YFSETQ. The CDR3 is 15 residues long. The DNA for the CDR3 is TGCGCCAGCAGCTTGGTGAGGGGCTTTAACACTGAAGCTTTCTTT. It translates to CASSLVRGFNTEAFF.

V gene TRBV30 combines with J gene TRBJ2-1; 10 bases map to TRBD2. This CDR3 region has 14 residues. The V segment lost 7 bases and the J segment 8 bases; nucleotides outside the gene matches: 11. Germline assignment: CDR1 GTSNPN and CDR2 SVGIG (reference sequence). Here the CDR3 DNA reads TGTGCCTCTAAACTAGCGGGGTGGGTAGATGAGCAGTTCTTC. Amino acid sequence: CASKLAGWVDEQFF.

This chain joins TRBV28 and TRBJ2-4, with D possibly matching TRBD1 (6 bases). This CDR3 spans 13 amino acids. The V end lost 5 bases, the J end lost 6 bases, and 11 bases lay between the germline ends. Per the germline V gene, CDR1 is MDHEN and CDR2 is SYDVKM. This chain's CDR3 is CASSLSDRNIQYF. In nucleotides, the CDR3 is TGTGCCAGCAGTCTATCGGACAGAAACATTCAGTACTTC.

This clone was detected once. The chain is built from TRBV5-1 and TRBJ2-1; TRBD2 agrees at 7 bases. The germline V gene has CDR1 SGHRS and CDR2 YFSETQ. Trimming took 4 bases from V and 2 from J; bases not matched to a gene: 9. The CDR3 extends over 16 amino acids. CDR3 residues: CASSPTAGVTYNEQFF. DNA for the CDR3: TGCGCCAGCAGCCCGACGGCGGGAGTGACCTACAATGAGCAGTTCTTC.

This chain connects TRBV30 to TRBJ2-7; 10 bases map to TRBD2. This CDR3 is built from 14 residues. The V and J ends lost 3 bases and 4 bases, in that order; junction bases with no gene match: 6. Germline CDR1 GTSNPN, CDR2 SVGIG (reference sequence). Here the CDR3 DNA reads TGTGCCTGGAGCTCGACTAGCGGGCGGTACGAGCAGTACTTC. Its translation: CAWSSTSGRYEQYF.

J is TRBJ1-6 and V is TRBV5-1; TRBD1 is a possible D gene (6 bases). V lost 3 bases and J lost 7, with 17 bases in between. The germline CDR1 and CDR2 sequences are SGHRS and YFSETQ. The CDR3 is made up of 16 amino acids. The CDR3 is CASSSMGGAGNSPLHF. The CDR3 region has the DNA TGCGCCAGCAGCTCTATGGGGGGCGCAGGAAATTCACCCCTCCACTTT.

The chain joins TRBV3-1 (or the pseudogene TRBV3-2) to TRBJ2-7; a weak D match, TRBD1 (6 bases). The V gene lost 3 bases and the J gene lost 9 bases, with 18 bases spanning the gap. CDR1 LGHDT and CDR2 YNNKEL come from the germline V gene (reference sequence). The CDR3 contains 14 residues. The CDR3, as DNA: TGTGCCAGCAGCCAGATTGGGGGCAGGAGCGTGCAGTACTTC. Translated: CASSQIGGRSVQYF.

This clone was counted only a few times. The CDR3 DNA sequence: TGTGCCTGGAGTATTCCCAGAACTAACTATGGCTACACCTTC. It encodes CAWSIPRTNYGYTF. The V call is TRBV30, the J call TRBJ1-2; no reliable D call. The CDR3 consists of 14 residues. Germline CDR1 reads GTSNPN; CDR2 reads SVGIG (reference sequence). V lost 2 bases, J lost 0 bases, and 10 bases lay in between. The full variable domain, rest sourced from reference TRBV30 and TRBJ1-2, is SQTIHQWPATLVQPVGSPLSLECTVEGTSNPNLYWYRQAAGRGLQLLFYSVGIGQISSEVPQNLSASRPQDRQFILSSKKLLLSDSGFYLCAWSIPRTNYGYTFGSGTRLTVV.

The rearrangement uses TRBV12-3 or TRBV12-4 and TRBJ2-5; D gene unclear. The CDR3 consists of 12 residues. With 3 bases removed from V and 4 bases from J, the gap between germline ends came to 6 bases. DNA of the CDR3: TGTGCCAGCAGTTTTGGGCTAGAGACCCAGTACTTC. Translating gives CASSFGLETQYF.

CDR3 region: CASSPGAPTGSPLHF. The CDR3 nucleotides read TGTGCCAGCTCACCAGGGGCTCCCACCGGTTCACCCCTCCACTTT. V gene TRBV18 combines with J gene TRBJ1-6, with TRBD1 as a possible D gene (5 bases). Germline loops: CDR1 KGHSH, CDR2 LQKENI. The CDR3 runs to 15 residues. Trimming removed 2 bases from V and 9 bases from J, with 14 bases in between. The full variable domain, rest sourced from reference TRBV18 and TRBJ1-6, is NAGVMQNPRHLVRRRGQEARLRCSPMKGHSHVYWYRQLPEEGLKFMVYLQKENIIDESGMPKERFSAEFPKEGPSILRIQQVVRGDSAAYFCASSPGAPTGSPLHFGNGTRLTVT.

The chain couples TRBV6-5 to TRBJ1-4; 7 positions agree with TRBD1. Germline values: CDR1 MNHEY, CDR2 SVGAGI. The CDR3 runs to 14 residues. Unmatched junction bases numbered 3, after V lost 2 bases and J lost 6 bases. This chain's CDR3 is CASSYNRGDEKLFF. In nucleotides, the CDR3 is TGTGCCAGCAGTTACAACAGGGGCGATGAAAAACTGTTTTTT.

This chain links TRBV29-1 with TRBJ2-2, with TRBD1 matching over 8 bases. The CDR3 contains 15 residues. V lost 4 bases to trimming and J lost 2 bases; unmatched junction nucleotides: 6. Germline assignment: CDR1 SQVTM and CDR2 ANQGSEA. CDR3 DNA sequence: TGCAGCGTTGGGGCAGGGGGCTTCAACACCGGGGAGCTGTTTTTT. Translating it yields CSVGAGGFNTGELFF.

The J gene is TRBJ1-2, the V gene TRBV6-1; tentatively, D is TRBD1 (6 bases). The germline V and J ends were trimmed by 2 bases and 5 bases, with 12 bases remaining between them. Germline V gives CDR1 MNHNS, CDR2 SASEGT. The CDR3 runs to 14 residues. CDR3 nucleotide sequence: TGTGCCAGCAGTGAAACAGGGAAAGGATATGGCTACACCTTC. Its translation is CASSETGKGYGYTF.

The gene calls are TRBV18 and TRBJ2-3; TRBD1 matches at 8 bases. With V trimmed by 5 bases and J by 4 bases, 5 bases remained unmatched. The CDR3 spans 14 residues. CDR1 and CDR2 from the germline V gene are KGHSH and LQKENI. DNA of the CDR3: TGTGCCAGCTCAATGGACAGGGCCCCAGATACGCAGTATTTT. Residues: CASSMDRAPDTQYF.

The chain links TRBV7-2 to TRBJ2-5; D is unresolved. V gave up 1 base and J gave up 4 bases, with 7 bases separating them. This CDR3 has 13 residues. Germline-derived CDR1 and CDR2 are SGHTA and FQGNSA. CDR3 in DNA: TGTGCCAGCAGCTTAGTTCGGGCAGAGACCCAGTACTTC. Translated: CASSLVRAETQYF. Looking up the rest from reference TRBV7-2 and TRBJ2-5 gives the full variable domain: GAGVSQSPSNKVTEKGKDVELRCDPISGHTALYWYRQSLGQGLEFLIYFQGNSAPDKSGLPSDRFSAERTGGSVSTLTIQRTQQEDSAVYLCASSLVRAETQYFGPGTRLLVL.

The chain couples TRBV20-1 to TRBJ2-7; D remains ambiguous. The V gene's germline CDR1 is DFQATT and CDR2 SNEGSKA (reference sequence). This CDR3 has 14 amino acids. Trimming left V 3 bases short and J 0 bases short, with 12 bases between. CDR3 region: CSASMGGSSYEQYF. CDR3 coding DNA: TGCAGTGCTAGTATGGGCGGTAGCTCCTACGAGCAGTACTTC.